The 23 T cell receptor beta chains listed next were all sequenced from one sample in a study of cytomegalovirus exposure and HLA in healthy donors. Both 60 Vbeta primers and 13 Jbeta primers went into the PCR. The table came from immunoSEQ multiplex PCR; TCRdb's copy has only in-frame clones and leaves some out. The sample lists about 100,000 clones, about three quarters seen once, with roughly 3.5% in the top ten. The specimen was PBMCs. The receptors shown here come from a man aged 35 to 55 in good health and CMV-seronegative.

The chain joins TRBV10-3 to TRBJ1-4; 7 positions agree with TRBD1. The ends lost 8 bases at V and 4 bases at J; junction bases unmatched: 7. This CDR3 has 14 residues. Germline V gene lookup returns CDR1 ENHRY and CDR2 SYGVKD. The CDR3 DNA reads as TGTGCCATCGGGGACAGAGACTTTAATGAAAAACTGTTTTTT. As protein: CAIGDRDFNEKLFF.

V gene TRBV5-1 combines with J gene TRBJ2-5, with 9 bases fitting TRBD2. CDR3 length: 15 amino acids. Germline V CDR1 and CDR2: SGHRS, YFSETQ. The V segment lost 4 bases and the J segment 5 bases; nucleotides outside the gene matches: 9. The CDR3 sequence: CASSPSGDEGETQYF. DNA of the CDR3: TGCGCCAGCAGCCCTAGCGGGGATGAGGGGGAGACCCAGTACTTC.

The chain is built from TRBV15 and TRBJ2-7; a possible D gene is TRBD2 (5 bases). The V gene's germline CDR1 is LNHNV and CDR2 YYDKDF (reference sequence). This CDR3 is built from 14 residues. V dropped 1 base and J dropped 7 bases, with 14 bases sitting between them. The CDR3 sequence: CATSRVGNQFEQYF. For the CDR3, the DNA is TGTGCCACCAGCAGAGTCGGGAATCAATTTGAGCAGTACTTC.

Comment on this clone: This CDR3 fails to terminate in the conserved phenylalanine or tryptophan, so it likely reflects a read error. J is TRBJ1-5 and V is TRBV29-1; no reliable D call. Trimming removed 4 bases from V and 1 base from J, with 8 bases in between. Germline assignment: CDR1 SQVTM and CDR2 ANQGSEA. The CDR3 length is 13 residues. The chain's CDR3 is CSVAGTSNQPQHV. Written as DNA, the CDR3 is TGCAGCGTTGCGGGAACGAGCAATCAGCCCCAGCATGTT.

This clone was seen only once. V gene TRBV5-4 combines with J gene TRBJ2-1, with 7 bases matching TRBD2. CDR1 is SGHNT and CDR2 is YYREEE in the germline V gene (reference sequence). This CDR3 region has 16 residues. V was clipped by 0 bases and J by 4 bases; unmatched bases: 7. CDR3 protein: CASSLEPGTMYNEQFF. The CDR3 bases are TGTGCCAGCAGCTTGGAGCCGGGGACTATGTACAATGAGCAGTTCTTC.

The chain carries TRBV5-4 and TRBJ2-3; weak D call: TRBD2 (5 bases). V lost 1 base and J 0 bases, leaving 12 bases between the germline ends. The CDR3 contains 16 residues. Germline values: CDR1 SGHNT, CDR2 YYREEE (reference sequence). CDR3 region: CASSLRSGTSTDTQYF. CDR3 nucleotide sequence: TGTGCCAGCAGCTTGAGAAGCGGAACGAGCACAGATACGCAGTATTTT.

CDR3 DNA: TGCGCCAGCAGCTTCTACAGGGCCCTCAATGAGCAGTTCTTC. Its translation is CASSFYRALNEQFF. J is TRBJ2-1 and V is TRBV5-1, with D possibly matching TRBD1 (6 bases). Germline assignment: CDR1 SGHRS and CDR2 YFSETQ. Trimming left V 2 bases short and J 6 bases short, with 12 bases between. CDR3 size: 14 residues.

CDR3 in amino acids: CASSGQGRYEQYF. The CDR3 nucleotides read TGTGCCAGCTCAGGACAGGGGAGGTACGAGCAGTACTTC. J is TRBJ2-7 and V is TRBV7-9; 9 nucleotides agree with TRBD1. The CDR3 consists of 13 residues. Trimming took 8 bases from V and 4 from J; bases not matched to a gene: 6. The germline V gene encodes CDR1 SEHNR and CDR2 FQNEAQ (reference sequence).

Here the CDR3 DNA reads TGTGCCAGCAGTTTAATAGGGGGCGTGCAGCCCCAGCATTTT. This gives the protein CASSLIGGVQPQHF. The V call is TRBV27, the J call TRBJ1-5; 7 positions match TRBD1. The junction had 5 bases not matched to a gene; V was cut back by 2 bases and J by 7 bases. The CDR3 has 14 amino acids. The V gene's germline CDR1 is MNHEY and CDR2 SMNVEV (reference sequence).

The chain combines TRBV4-2 with TRBJ1-3; D is ambiguous. Germline lookup yields CDR1 LGHNA and CDR2 YNFKEQ. The CDR3 contains 15 residues. V was cut by 0 bases and J by 1 base, with 7 bases left in between. In DNA, the CDR3 is TGTGCCAGCAGCCAAGATCCGGGGTCTGGAAACACCATATATTTT. Protein product: CASSQDPGSGNTIYF.

A single count supports this clone. The chain is built from TRBV5-4 and TRBJ2-7; 8 bases map to TRBD1. The CDR3 is 17 residues long. Germline CDR1 SGHNT, CDR2 YYREEE (reference sequence). J lost 5 bases, V lost 3 bases, and 16 bases had no gene match. The CDR3 sequence: CASSSGQGRLQLDEQYF. CDR3 bases: TGTGCCAGCAGCTCCGGACAGGGTCGGCTGCAACTTGACGAGCAGTACTTC.

The chain links TRBV6-1 to TRBJ2-1; 8 bases fit TRBD1. Germline CDR1 is MNHNS and CDR2 is SASEGT. The CDR3 runs to 15 residues. With V trimmed by 6 bases and J by 3 bases, 7 bases remained unmatched. The chain's CDR3 is CASRYRGTIYNEQFF. DNA of the CDR3: TGTGCCAGCAGGTACAGGGGGACAATCTACAATGAGCAGTTCTTC.

The chain employs TRBV9 and TRBJ2-1, with TRBD2 matching 11 bases. This CDR3 contains 16 residues. J lost 7 bases, V lost 5 bases, and 11 bases had no gene match. Germline CDR1 is SGDLS and CDR2 is YYNGEE. Here the CDR3 DNA reads TGTGCCAGCAGTTCTATAGCGGGGGGGCCGGGGAATGAGCAGTTCTTC. This codes for CASSSIAGGPGNEQFF. The entire variable domain, with the rest obtained from reference TRBV9 and TRBJ2-1, is as follows: DSGVTQTPKHLITATGQRVTLRCSPRSGDLSVYWYQQSLDQGLQFLIQYYNGEERAKGNILERFSAQQFPDLHSELNLSSLELGDSALYFCASSSIAGGPGNEQFFGPGTRLTVL.

The rearrangement joins TRBV19 to TRBJ1-1; 11 bases fit TRBD1. The ends lost 9 bases at V and 5 bases at J; junction bases unmatched: 8. CDR3 length equals 14 residues. Per germline, CDR1 LNHDA and CDR2 SQIVND (reference sequence). The CDR3 coding sequence is TGTGCCAGCGGGACAGGGGGAATGGGTACTGAAGCTTTCTTT. Its translation: CASGTGGMGTEAFF.

The V gene is TRBV19, the J gene TRBJ2-7; possibly TRBD1 for D (6 bases). The germline V and J ends were trimmed by 4 bases and 3 bases, with 10 bases remaining between them. This CDR3 comprises 13 residues. CDR1 is LNHDA, CDR2 SQIVND, per germline (reference sequence). CDR3 protein: CASSTRTDYEQYF. As DNA, the CDR3 is TGTGCCAGTAGTACCCGGACAGACTACGAGCAGTACTTC.

The chain links TRBV15 to TRBJ2-1, with D possibly being TRBD2 (6 bases). CDR1 is LNHNV and CDR2 is YYDKDF in the germline V gene (reference sequence). The CDR3 loop spans 17 amino acids. Trimming removed 4 bases at V and 8 bases at J, with 24 bases between. The CDR3 DNA sequence: TGTGCCACCAGCACGACTGGCGGGGTTTCCCCGGTTGATGAGCAGTTCTTC. It encodes CATSTTGGVSPVDEQFF.

The chain couples TRBV4-3 to TRBJ1-2; perhaps TRBD1 as D (5 bases). V lost 1 base and J 8 bases, leaving 11 bases between the germline ends. The CDR3 runs 13 residues. CDR1 is LGHNA, CDR2 YSLEER, per germline. The CDR3 DNA reads TGCGCCAGCAGCCAAGTAGGTAGGGGCGGCTACACCTTC. Translating gives CASSQVGRGGYTF.

V usage is TRBV27 and J usage is TRBJ2-5, with D possibly being TRBD2 (6 bases). The germline V gene encodes CDR1 MNHEY and CDR2 SMNVEV (reference sequence). The CDR3 extends over 16 amino acids. V was trimmed by 6 bases and J by 2 bases, leaving 19 bases between them. This chain's CDR3 is CASSSTVGGAQETQYF. The CDR3 bases are TGTGCCAGCAGCTCCACGGTGGGGGGTGCGCAAGAGACCCAGTACTTC.

The chain carries TRBV7-6 and TRBJ1-4; 10 nucleotides agree with TRBD1. V shed 5 bases and J 5 bases; nucleotides not matched to a gene: 5. The V gene's germline CDR1 is SGHVS and CDR2 FNYEAQ. The CDR3 extends over 15 amino acids. This CDR3 is CASSQVGQGNEKLFF. In DNA, the CDR3 is TGTGCCAGCAGCCAAGTGGGACAGGGGAATGAAAAACTGTTTTTT. The full variable domain, in which reference TRBV7-6 and TRBJ1-4 provide the parts outside the CDR3, is GAGVSQSPRYKVTKRGQDVALRCDPISGHVSLYWYRQALGQGPEFLTYFNYEAQQDKSGLPNDRFSAERPEGSISTLTIQRTEQRDSAMYRCASSQVGQGNEKLFFGSGTQLSVL.

This clone came up a few times. The chain carries TRBV30 and TRBJ1-1, with D uncertain. V dropped 3 bases and J dropped 0 bases, with 8 bases sitting between them. Germline V gene sequence: CDR1 GTSNPN, CDR2 SVGIG (reference sequence). The CDR3 sequence is 13 residues long. The CDR3 DNA sequence: TGTGCCTGGAGCGAACAGATGAACACTGAAGCTTTCTTT. Its protein is CAWSEQMNTEAFF.

This chain uses TRBV6-5 with TRBJ1-1, with 7 bases identical to TRBD1. This CDR3 has 14 amino acids. With V trimmed by 6 bases and J by 3 bases, 7 bases remained unmatched. Germline CDR1 reads MNHEY; CDR2 reads SVGAGI. The CDR3 bases are TGTGCCAGCAGAAAACAGGGGTTGGACACTGAAGCTTTCTTT. Its translation: CASRKQGLDTEAFF.

The chain links TRBV7-8 to TRBJ2-5; no clear D gene. This CDR3 is 13 amino acids long. Trimming took 6 bases from V and 1 from J, leaving 9 bases between them. Germline V lookup: CDR1 SGHVS, CDR2 FQNEAQ. The CDR3 here is CASSQSRQETQYF. In nucleotides, the CDR3 is TGTGCCAGCAGTCAAAGCCGCCAAGAGACCCAGTACTTC.

This clone was found once. The V gene is TRBV21-1, the J gene TRBJ2-7; TRBD1 reflects the table's D call only, with no check against the DNA. TRBV21-1 is a listed pseudogene. The CDR3 runs 16 residues. The CDR3 loop is CASSKEGTGISYEQYF. The CDR3 bases are TGTGCCAGCAGCAAAGAAGGGACAGGGATCTCCTACGAGCAGTACTTC.